This T cell receptor beta chain was identified during a study of T cell responses to AZD1222 COVID-19 vaccine. Across the study: Combined were second doses at about 4 or about 12 weeks.

Profiled with immunoSEQ multiplex PCR; TCRdb holds only in-frame clones, not every one. There are fewer than 120,000 clones in the sample; less than 95% occur only once, and about 7.8% lies in the top ten. General study findings and limits: Possibly, clonal diversity was underestimated; donors were largely white British and included more females. After the peak T cell response, and only then, were repertoires sampled.

Regarding this clone: No antigen is known for it.

The clonotype originates from an adult in good health. Sequenced material: peripheral blood, taken on day 0 of AZD1222 vaccination.

The CDR3 DNA reads TGTGCCAGCTCACCAAAAGCAACAGGCACTGAAGCTTTCTTT. It yields the protein CASSPKATGTEAFF. The chain uses TRBV18 and TRBJ1-1; tentatively, D is TRBD1 (5 bases). The germline V gene encodes CDR1 KGHSH and CDR2 LQKENI. V was cut by 2 bases and J by 4 bases, with 11 bases left in between. This CDR3 spans 14 amino acids.